This T cell receptor (beta chain) derives from a study of cytomegalovirus exposure and HLA in healthy donors. The CDR3 has 14 amino acids. V lost 5 bases and J lost 4, with 14 bases in between. Germline-derived CDR1 and CDR2 are SEHNR and FQNEAQ (reference sequence). This clone came up a few times. PCR used 60 Vbeta primers and 13 Jbeta primers. Sequencing was performed with immunoSEQ multiplex PCR; in TCRdb, only in-frame clones are kept and a portion is missing. Here the sample spans some 70,000 clones, under 80% being singletons. The J gene is TRBJ2-5, the V gene TRBV7-9, with a tentative D call TRBD1 (5 bases). The sequencing sample was made of PBMCs. This receptor was taken from a male donor in good health and CMV-seropositive. CDR3 in DNA: TGTGCCAGCAGCGCCTGGACAACCGGAGAGACCCAGTACTTC. Amino acids: CASSAWTTGETQYF.